Presented here are 29 T cell receptor beta chains from one specimen sequenced in a study of CD8 T cells in Susac syndrome. Reverse transcription of 0.5 to 1 ug RNA was performed with random hexamers. MiXCR, run by TCRdb on the immunoSEQ multiplex PCR reads, gives a single entry per CDR3 protein. This sample carries about 210,000 distinct CDR3 sequences, about 95% of them seen once, and the ten largest clones take about 0.15%. Material for sequencing was CD4+ T cells from PBMCs. The receptor set was obtained from a human donor with Susac syndrome.

The V gene is TRBV20-1, the J gene TRBJ1-1; 8 nucleotides line up with TRBD1. The J segment lost 5 bases and the V segment lost 2 bases, leaving 10 bases of the junction unmatched. Germline-derived CDR1 and CDR2 are DFQATT and SNEGSKA (reference sequence). This CDR3 comprises 15 residues. The CDR3, as DNA: TGCAGTGCTAGAAGTCAGGGGGCATATGGGACTGAAGCTTTCTTT. Translating it yields CSARSQGAYGTEAFF.

On this clonotype itself: One end of the junction varies from germline; a read error may be responsible. The chain is built from TRBV12-3 or TRBV12-4 and TRBJ2-7; possibly TRBD1 or TRBD2 for D (5 bases each). The CDR3 is made up of 11 amino acids. Written as DNA, the CDR3 is TGTGCCAGCAGACGGGACCGCGCTAGGCACTTC. The encoded protein is CASRRDRARHF.

CDR3 nucleotides: TGTGCCAGTTCGGGGCCCCAAGAGACCCAGTACTTC. This gives the protein CASSGPQETQYF. This sequence joins TRBV27 and TRBJ2-5, with D perhaps TRBD1 or TRBD2 (5 bases each). The V and J ends lost 9 bases and 1 base respectively, with 9 bases between them. Germline values: CDR1 MNHEY, CDR2 SMNVEV (reference sequence). CDR3 size: 12 residues.

The gene calls are TRBV29-1 and TRBJ2-3; 7 bases fit TRBD1. CDR3 length: 13 residues. The V gene end was trimmed by 4 bases and the J gene end by 6 bases; junction bases not matched to a gene: 7. CDR1 and CDR2 (germline): SQVTM, ANQGSEA. This CDR3 is CSVGDSTSDTQYF. For the CDR3, the DNA is TGCAGCGTTGGGGACAGCACCTCCGATACGCAGTATTTT.

V gene TRBV6-2 or TRBV6-3 combines with J gene TRBJ1-1, with a possible D match to TRBD1 (5 bases). Trimming took off 6 bases at V and 0 bases at J, with 17 bases between the two ends. Germline-derived CDR1 and CDR2 are MNHEY and SVGEGT. This CDR3 comprises 16 residues. The CDR3 DNA follows: TGTGCCAGCAGATACGGGGGGTGGTCGATGAACACTGAAGCTTTCTTT. It specifies CASRYGGWSMNTEAFF.

This sequence joins TRBV24-1 and TRBJ1-5, with D perhaps matching TRBD1 (6 bases). This CDR3 is built from 16 residues. Between the trimmed V and J ends, which lost 4 bases and 5 bases, there was a span of 17 bases. Germline loops: CDR1 KGHDR, CDR2 SFDVKD. CDR3 residues: CATSDPRGGAYQPQHF. CDR3 nucleotides: TGTGCCACCAGTGACCCAAGGGGGGGCGCTTATCAGCCCCAGCATTTT.

The gene calls are TRBV25-1 and TRBJ2-5; D possibly corresponds to TRBD2 (6 bases). Trimming shortened V by 3 bases and J by 2 bases, and 13 bases separated the two germline ends. Per the germline V gene, CDR1 is MGHDK and CDR2 is SYGVNS. This CDR3 region has 15 residues. CDR3 protein: CASSDFASVQETQYF. The CDR3 nucleotides are TGTGCCAGCAGTGATTTCGCTAGCGTACAAGAGACCCAGTACTTC.

V usage is TRBV12-3 or TRBV12-4 and J usage is TRBJ1-5; no clear D gene. The CDR3 runs to 14 residues. Trimming shortened V by 5 bases and J by 4 bases, and 12 bases separated the two germline ends. CDR3 coding DNA: TGTGCCAGCAGTGGCCGGACCAAAAATCAGCCCCAGCATTTT. It is translated as CASSGRTKNQPQHF.

This clonotype was observed once. The gene calls are TRBV2 and TRBJ1-2; D gene uncertain. Trimming took off 4 bases at V and 2 bases at J, with 5 bases between the two ends. In germline, CDR1 is SNHLY, CDR2 FYNNEI. The CDR3 consists of 12 residues. The DNA of the CDR3 is TGTGCCAGCAGTGGGGCCAACTATGGCTACACCTTC. The encoded protein is CASSGANYGYTF.

The CDR3 nucleotides read TGTGCCAGCAGTTACCGGGACAGCAGCTCCTACGAGCAGTACTTC. This translates into CASSYRDSSSYEQYF. The V and J genes are TRBV6-5 and TRBJ2-7; 7 bases are a match to TRBD1. The CDR3 is 15 residues long. V was clipped by 2 bases and J by 0 bases; unmatched bases: 4. CDR1 is MNHEY, CDR2 SVGAGI, per germline.

This chain links TRBV5-4 with TRBJ1-1, with TRBD1 as a possible D gene (6 bases). Germline V gene data show CDR1 as SGHNT and CDR2 as YYREEE (reference sequence). V shed 2 bases and J shed 0 bases, with 11 bases lying between them. The CDR3 covers 15 residues. The DNA of the CDR3 is TGTGCCAGCAGCTTTGGACAGCTCATGAACACTGAAGCTTTCTTT. This translates into CASSFGQLMNTEAFF. The entire variable domain, with the rest obtained from reference TRBV5-4 and TRBJ1-1, is as follows: ETGVTQSPTHLIKTRGQQVTLRCSSQSGHNTVSWYQQALGQGPQFIFQYYREEENGRGNFPPRFSGLQFPNYSSELNVNALELDDSALYLCASSFGQLMNTEAFFGQGTRLTVV.

V gene TRBV10-3 combines with J gene TRBJ1-1, with no clear D. Trimming took off 6 bases at V and 4 bases at J, with 21 bases between the two ends. CDR3 length equals 16 residues. The germline V gene has CDR1 ENHRY and CDR2 SYGVKD. CDR3 bases: TGTGCCATCAGGAAGGGTCCACAAGGCTGGGGCACTGAAGCTTTCTTT. Translation: CAIRKGPQGWGTEAFF.

The chain uses TRBV6-2 or TRBV6-3 and TRBJ2-1, with D perhaps TRBD1 or TRBD2 (5 bases each). Trimming took 5 bases from V and 3 from J, leaving 11 bases between them. This CDR3 is 14 amino acids long. CDR1 and CDR2 from the germline V gene are MNHEY and SVGEGT. The CDR3 DNA reads TGTGCCAGCAGTCCGGGACGGGGCTACAATGAGCAGTTCTTC. Its translation: CASSPGRGYNEQFF.

This chain joins TRBV27 and TRBJ1-2; 7 bases fit TRBD1. Germline-derived CDR1 and CDR2 are MNHEY and SMNVEV (reference sequence). Trimming removed 8 bases from V and 4 bases from J; junction bases left unmatched: 10. This CDR3 region has 14 residues. The CDR3 coding sequence is TGTGCCAGCGGATTAACAGGGGCTGGCTATGGCTACACCTTC. This sequence encodes CASGLTGAGYGYTF.

The CDR3 protein is CASSSTPESYEQYF. The DNA for the CDR3 is TGTGCCAGCAGCTCCACACCCGAGTCCTACGAGCAGTACTTC. The V call is TRBV7-9, the J call TRBJ2-7; D is ambiguous. Trimming pared 4 bases from V and 1 base from J, leaving 11 bases between. Germline CDR1 is SEHNR and CDR2 is FQNEAQ (reference sequence). This CDR3 is built from 14 residues.

This chain joins TRBV7-9 and TRBJ2-1, with 11 bases identical to TRBD2. CDR1 and CDR2 (germline): SEHNR, FQNEAQ (reference sequence). The CDR3 covers 15 residues. Losses at the gene ends were 5 bases for V and 4 bases for J; bases not matched to a gene: 4. CDR3 protein: CASSRLAGIYNEQFF. The DNA of the CDR3 is TGTGCCAGCAGCCGACTAGCGGGGATTTACAATGAGCAGTTCTTC.

The rearrangement joins TRBV7-2 to TRBJ2-7, with 9 bases that match TRBD2. Germline V CDR1 and CDR2: SGHTA, FQGNSA. CDR3 length: 14 residues. Trimming at V came to 3 bases and at J to 3 bases, leaving 3 bases not matched to a gene. This CDR3 reads CASSFAAGGYEQYF. In DNA form, the CDR3 reads TGTGCCAGCAGCTTTGCAGCGGGGGGCTACGAGCAGTACTTC.

This clonotype was recorded only once. The rearrangement uses TRBV30 and TRBJ2-2, with TRBD1 identical over 10 bases. V trimming: 1 base; J trimming: 6 bases; junction bases outside the gene matches: 2. The CDR3 runs to 14 residues. The germline V gene has CDR1 GTSNPN and CDR2 SVGIG (reference sequence). CDR3 DNA: TGTGCCTGGAGTGCCGGGACAGGGGCCGGGGAGCTGTTTTTT. It translates to CAWSAGTGAGELFF.

This chain connects TRBV28 to TRBJ2-7; 7 bases align to TRBD1. With V trimmed by 5 bases and J by 4 bases, 5 bases remained unmatched. The germline gives CDR1 MDHEN, CDR2 SYDVKM. CDR3 length equals 13 residues. The CDR3 bases are TGTGCCAGCAGTCCGACAGGGCATTACGAGCAGTACTTC. It yields the protein CASSPTGHYEQYF.

V gene TRBV2 combines with J gene TRBJ2-3; 9 nucleotides line up with TRBD1. Germline CDR1 SNHLY, CDR2 FYNNEI. Trimming removed 6 bases from V and 1 base from J; junction bases left unmatched: 8. The CDR3 runs 16 residues. CDR3 sequence: CASRVGQGRGTDTQYF. The CDR3 nucleotides read TGTGCCAGCAGAGTGGGACAGGGAAGGGGCACAGATACGCAGTATTTT.

This rearrangement joins TRBV7-8 to TRBJ1-5; possibly TRBD1 for D (5 bases). The CDR3 covers 15 residues. Germline CDR1 SGHVS, CDR2 FQNEAQ. Between the trimmed V and J ends, which lost 5 bases and 5 bases, there was a span of 16 bases. This chain's CDR3 is CASSPGGAADQPQHF. In nucleotides, the CDR3 is TGTGCCAGCAGCCCAGGTGGGGCAGCTGATCAGCCCCAGCATTTT.

The J gene is TRBJ2-2, the V gene TRBV4-3; D call uncertain. V was shortened by 1 base and J by 0 bases, with 9 bases between the two germline ends. The length of the CDR3 is 16 residues. CDR1 is LGHNA, CDR2 YSLEER, per germline. The CDR3 DNA is TGCGCCAGCAGCCAAGTGTGGACCGCGAACACCGGGGAGCTGTTTTTT. It specifies CASSQVWTANTGELFF.

The genes are TRBV6-9 and TRBJ2-1, with 8 bases identical to TRBD2. CDR1 is MNHGY, CDR2 SVAAGI, per germline. The CDR3 has 16 residues. Trimming removed 5 bases from V and 1 base from J; junction bases left unmatched: 7. CDR3 nucleotide sequence: TGTGCCAGCAGTCCCGGGACTAGTGTTTCCTACAATGAGCAGTTCTTC. Amino acids: CASSPGTSVSYNEQFF.

This chain connects TRBV20-1 to TRBJ2-7; 9 bases fit TRBD1. This CDR3 is 15 amino acids long. The germline gives CDR1 DFQATT, CDR2 SNEGSKA (reference sequence). V lost 3 bases and J lost 4; bases outside the gene matches: 10. The CDR3 here is CSASSGQGPRYEQYF. The CDR3 bases are TGCAGTGCTAGTAGCGGACAGGGGCCGCGGTACGAGCAGTACTTC.

The V gene is TRBV29-1, the J gene TRBJ1-5; 7 bases are shared with TRBD1. The V gene's germline CDR1 is SQVTM and CDR2 ANQGSEA. CDR3 size: 14 residues. With V trimmed by 5 bases and J by 0 bases, 4 bases remained unmatched. The CDR3 nucleotides are TGCAGCGTTTTGACAGGGTCTAGCAATCAGCCCCAGCATTTT. Translation gives CSVLTGSSNQPQHF.

The chain recombines TRBV25-1 with TRBJ1-2; 7 bases match TRBD1. The germline V gene has CDR1 MGHDK and CDR2 SYGVNS. V trimming: 5 bases; J trimming: 3 bases; junction bases outside the gene matches: 6. This CDR3 has 14 amino acids. The CDR3 is CASSTTGRDYGYTF. CDR3 DNA sequence: TGTGCCAGCAGTACGACAGGGCGCGACTATGGCTACACCTTC.

The rearrangement uses TRBV13 and TRBJ2-6; TRBD1 aligns across 9 bases. Per the germline V gene, CDR1 is PRHDT and CDR2 is FYEKMQ (reference sequence). The ends lost 5 bases at V and 2 bases at J; junction bases unmatched: 10. This CDR3 region has 18 residues. CDR3 bases: TGTGCCAGCAGCCCTGAGGGACAGGGTAGGGCTGGGGCCAACGTCCTGACTTTC. Translating it yields CASSPEGQGRAGANVLTF.

This clonotype has a handful of counts. V and J are TRBV12-3 or TRBV12-4 and TRBJ1-6; D not certain. This CDR3 comprises 11 residues. V was trimmed by 8 bases and J by 7 bases, leaving 6 bases between them. The CDR3 loop reads CASSGNSPLHF. The CDR3 nucleotides are TGTGCCAGCTCGGGCAATTCACCCCTCCACTTT.

The rearrangement links TRBV15 to TRBJ2-7; possible D gene TRBD2, 6 bases. Germline assignment: CDR1 LNHNV and CDR2 YYDKDF (reference sequence). The CDR3 is 14 residues long. The ends were cut back, 4 bases at V and 5 bases at J, with 15 bases in the middle. CDR3 amino acids: CATSNGPGVHEQYF. The DNA of the CDR3 is TGTGCCACCAGCAACGGCCCGGGGGTCCACGAGCAGTACTTC.